The 8 T cell receptor beta chains in this list originate from one sample, sequenced in a study of T-cell reconstitution after alpha-beta-depleted transplantation in children. Preparation of the TCRbeta library was carried out with unique molecular identifiers. TCRdb reprocessed the PCR reads via MiXCR and lists one record per CDR3 protein. The table shows just over 950,000 distinct CDR3 sequences, with roughly 29% occurring only once. The sequencing here drew on PBMCs, mostly from graft donor cells, taken 360 days after TCRalphabeta/CD19-depleted stem cell transplant. The receptor set was obtained from a boy in the first two years of life who had a stem cell transplant for SCID, so the T cells may come from the graft donor.

The V and J genes are TRBV10-3 and TRBJ1-1; the match to TRBD1 covers 11 bases. After removal of 6 bases from V and 4 bases from J, the junction contained 7 bases not matched to a gene. Germline V gene data show CDR1 as ENHRY and CDR2 as SYGVKD. The CDR3 totals 15 residues. This CDR3 reads CAIRRTGGGGTEAFF. The CDR3 bases are TGTGCCATCAGGAGGACAGGGGGCGGTGGCACTGAAGCTTTCTTT.

This clonotype was counted only a few times. V usage is TRBV7-8 and J usage is TRBJ2-3; tentatively, D is TRBD2 (6 bases). The CDR3 is 16 residues long. V lost 5 bases, J lost 4 bases, and 19 bases lay in between. The V gene's germline CDR1 is SGHVS and CDR2 FQNEAQ. The CDR3 protein is CASSAHPGLAADTQYF. The CDR3 DNA reads TGTGCCAGCAGCGCCCACCCGGGACTTGCGGCAGATACGCAGTATTTT.

This clonotype was counted only a few times. V gene TRBV4-3 combines with J gene TRBJ1-1; no clear D gene. The CDR3 length is 13 residues. The V gene's germline CDR1 is LGHNA and CDR2 YSLEER. Trimming removed 1 base at V and 7 bases at J, with 10 bases between. CDR3 loop: CASSQGPTVEAFF. CDR3 nucleotide sequence: TGCGCCAGCAGCCAAGGCCCGACGGTTGAAGCTTTCTTT.

This clonotype occurred a few times. The rearrangement links TRBV6-1 to TRBJ2-7, with a possible D match to TRBD1 (6 bases). V gave up 10 bases and J gave up 2 bases, with 18 bases separating them. Germline V CDR1 and CDR2: MNHNS, SASEGT. The CDR3 has 14 residues. CDR3 in amino acids: CATTHDRWAYEQYF. CDR3 in DNA: TGTGCCACCACCCACGACAGGTGGGCCTACGAGCAGTACTTC.

This chain joins TRBV5-1 and TRBJ2-1; the match to TRBD2 covers 16 bases. V lost 3 bases and J lost 15; bases outside the gene matches: 9. This CDR3 is 15 amino acids long. Germline V gene lookup returns CDR1 SGHRS and CDR2 YFSETQ. The CDR3 here is CASSYSGTSGGARFF. The CDR3, as DNA: TGCGCCAGCAGCTACTCCGGGACTAGCGGGGGGGCTCGGTTCTTC.

This clonotype was counted only a few times. This sequence joins TRBV4-1 and TRBJ1-5, with D perhaps matching TRBD1 (5 bases). Germline V CDR1 and CDR2: MGHRA, YSYEKL. This CDR3 comprises 13 residues. The V end lost 4 bases, the J end lost 5 bases, and 9 bases lay between the germline ends. This CDR3 reads CASSRTLDQPQHF. CDR3 in DNA: TGCGCCAGCAGCCGGACATTAGATCAGCCCCAGCATTTT.

The chain is built from TRBV7-9 and TRBJ1-6; 7 nucleotides line up with TRBD1. Trimming took 2 bases from V and 5 from J; bases not matched to a gene: 6. CDR1 and CDR2 (germline): SEHNR, FQNEAQ (reference sequence). This CDR3 is 16 amino acids long. In nucleotides, the CDR3 is TGTGCCAGCAGCTTATCTAAGGGGGCGAATAATTCACCCCTCCACTTT. It encodes CASSLSKGANNSPLHF.

This clonotype occurred a few times. V usage is TRBV20-1 and J usage is TRBJ2-7, with D perhaps matching TRBD1 or TRBD2 (6 bases each). CDR3 length: 15 amino acids. Trimming took 0 bases from V and 2 from J, leaving 14 bases between them. CDR1 and CDR2 from the germline V gene are DFQATT and SNEGSKA (reference sequence). The CDR3 coding sequence is TGCAGTGCTAGAGATCGTTCTGGGGGGCCCTACGAGCAGTACTTC. Protein product: CSARDRSGGPYEQYF.